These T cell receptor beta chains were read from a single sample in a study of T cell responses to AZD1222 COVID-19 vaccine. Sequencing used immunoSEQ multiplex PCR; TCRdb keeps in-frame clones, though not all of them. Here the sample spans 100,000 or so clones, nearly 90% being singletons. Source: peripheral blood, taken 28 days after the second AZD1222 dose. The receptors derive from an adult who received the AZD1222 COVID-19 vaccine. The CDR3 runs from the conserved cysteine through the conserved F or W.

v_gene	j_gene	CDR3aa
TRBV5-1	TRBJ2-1	CASSPRTVGGNEQFF
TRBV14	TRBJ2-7	CASSQGTGSYEQYF
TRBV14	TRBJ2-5	CASSRDNRGKQYF
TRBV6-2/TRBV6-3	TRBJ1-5	CASSYGLGQGINQPQHF
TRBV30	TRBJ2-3	CAWSVQLYMDTQYF
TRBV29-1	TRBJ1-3	CSVEVLGSSGNTIYF
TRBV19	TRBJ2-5	CASNTAGGPRETQYF
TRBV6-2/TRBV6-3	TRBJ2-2	CASSSIRQGRPHYTGELFF
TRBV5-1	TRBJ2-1	CASSLGINEQFF
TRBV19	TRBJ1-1	CASSTYGQGGNTEAFF
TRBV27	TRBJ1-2	CASSAPGRNGYTF
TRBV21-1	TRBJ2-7	CASSAGIPSYEQYF
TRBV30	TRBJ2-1	CAWGRGYNEQFF
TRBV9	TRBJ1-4	CASSVEGANEKLFF
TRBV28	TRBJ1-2	CASRHPYPGDGYTF
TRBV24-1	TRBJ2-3	CATSSYYRTDTQYF
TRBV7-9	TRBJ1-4	CASSLVKGTDEKLFF
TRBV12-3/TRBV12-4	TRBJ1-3	CASTPGVNTIYF
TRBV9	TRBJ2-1	CASSVARASGRVEQFF
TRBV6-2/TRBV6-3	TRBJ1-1	CASSSARGTMNTEAFF
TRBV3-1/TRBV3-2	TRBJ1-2	CASSQGQVARGGYTF
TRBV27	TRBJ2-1	CATRQSGNSYNEQFF
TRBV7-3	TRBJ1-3	CASSTRDGNTIYF
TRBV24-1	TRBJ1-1	CATSDPGSEAFF
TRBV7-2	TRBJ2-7	CASRKQGQVSYEQYF
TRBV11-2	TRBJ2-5	CASSLGRTPQETQYF
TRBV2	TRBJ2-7	CASKRWDLPVGQYF
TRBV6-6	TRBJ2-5	CASTRLGLAGGVETQYF
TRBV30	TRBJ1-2	CAWSTGSYGYTF
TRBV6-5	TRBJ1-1	CASSRTTNTEAFF
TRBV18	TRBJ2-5	CASSTGLEETQYF
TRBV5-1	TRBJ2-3	CASSGGGGARGTDTQYF